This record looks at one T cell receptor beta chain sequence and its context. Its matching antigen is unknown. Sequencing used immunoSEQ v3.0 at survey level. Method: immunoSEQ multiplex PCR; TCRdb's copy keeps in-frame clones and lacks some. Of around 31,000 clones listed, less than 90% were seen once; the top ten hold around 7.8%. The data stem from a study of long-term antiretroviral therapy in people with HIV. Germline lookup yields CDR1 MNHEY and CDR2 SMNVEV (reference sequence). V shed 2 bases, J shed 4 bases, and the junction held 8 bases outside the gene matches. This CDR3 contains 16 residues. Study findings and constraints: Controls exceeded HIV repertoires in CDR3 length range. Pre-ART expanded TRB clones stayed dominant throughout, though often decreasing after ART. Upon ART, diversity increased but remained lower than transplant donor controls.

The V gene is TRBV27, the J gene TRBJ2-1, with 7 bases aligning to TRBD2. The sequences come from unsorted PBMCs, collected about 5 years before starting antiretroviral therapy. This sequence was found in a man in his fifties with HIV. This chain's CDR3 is CASSLVSGGLYNEQFF. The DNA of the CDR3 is TGTGCCAGCAGTTTAGTTTCGGGGGGTCTATACAATGAGCAGTTCTTC.